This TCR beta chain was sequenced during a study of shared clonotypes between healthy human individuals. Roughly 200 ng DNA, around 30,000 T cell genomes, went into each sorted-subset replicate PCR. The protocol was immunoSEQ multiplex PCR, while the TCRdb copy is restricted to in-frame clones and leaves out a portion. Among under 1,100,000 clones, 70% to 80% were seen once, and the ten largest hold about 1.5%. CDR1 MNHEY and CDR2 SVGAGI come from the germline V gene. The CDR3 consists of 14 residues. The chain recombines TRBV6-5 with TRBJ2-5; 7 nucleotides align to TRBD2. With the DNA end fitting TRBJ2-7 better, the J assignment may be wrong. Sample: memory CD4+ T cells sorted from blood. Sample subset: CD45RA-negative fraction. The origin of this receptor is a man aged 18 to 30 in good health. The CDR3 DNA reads TGTGCCAGCAGTTACGGGGAGGGGACCTACGAGCAGTACTTC. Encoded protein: CASSYGEGTYEQYF.